This T cell receptor (beta chain) originates from a study of pediatric ulcerative colitis (dated by TCRdb to about 2019). A note on the overall study: Pancolitis was present in six to eight ulcerative colitis patients and left-sided colitis in two, and histology consistent with ulcerative colitis was found in all of these patients. From fewer than ten newly diagnosed, treatment-naive pediatric ulcerative colitis patients and a handful of non-IBD control children, paired blood and rectal samples were collected. The Pediatric Ulcerative Colitis Activity Index classified two patients as having mild disease, four as having moderate disease and three as having acute severe colitis.

To note about this clone: Its specific antigen is unknown. No quality values exist for individual bases; no much larger clone is one base distant.

CDR1 and CDR2 were assigned from the germline V gene (reference sequence) as SEHNR and FQNEAQ. V is trimmed back by 5 bases and J by 4 bases, and the junction contains 7 bases that no gene match accounts for. The cysteine opens and the phenylalanine closes a CDR3 of 14 amino acids. The entry retains the CDR3 DNA only, 42 bases that are in frame from base 1. No immunosuppressive medication had been given to the ulcerative colitis patients before the diagnostic colonoscopy. A blood sample was obtained concurrently with the colonoscopy. The Wizard kit (Promega) was used to extract genomic DNA from blood and intestinal samples. General findings and caveats noted by the study authors: Two rectal CDR3 clonotypes were found in every ulcerative colitis patient but in no control. Because the repertoires came from total lymphocyte DNA, rare subsets such as regulatory T cells may have patterns that are not reflected. Rectal repertoire features separated controls, mild-moderate and acute severe colitis patients; acute severe colitis showed reduced rectal diversity due to clonal expansions. Clonal overlap between a subject's own blood and rectum was significantly greater in ulcerative colitis patients than in controls, which suggests more T cell trafficking to inflamed tissue. Only a handful of individuals were included in the healthy control group, which was small. For technical reasons, the blood samples of a couple of patients yielded substantially fewer templates, so those samples were excluded from the blood-rectal overlap analysis.

Through the immunoSEQ TRB Survey service, multiplex V and J primers were used to amplify rearranged CDR3 beta regions from genomic DNA. To keep depth equal across samples, survey-level sequencing depth of up to 500,000 reads per sample was applied. Libraries were purified and pooled, and sequencing was performed on Illumina technology. Under the source paper's analysis protocol: Productive clonality, sample overlap, pairwise scatters, CDR3 beta length, V/D/J gene usage and productiveness were assessed with immunoSEQ online tools. Calculated diversity was defined as the number of unique rearrangements divided by total templates, multiplied by 100, and Shannon and Simpson indices were computed as well. Z-score normalized data were analyzed by principal component analysis with the R prcomp function and the ggbiplot package. Morisita's index was used to quantify the clonal overlap between blood and rectum within each subject. TCRdb obtained this table from immuneACCESS and retained in-frame rearrangements with V and J assigned. These tables miss some clones; where compared with another copy, unresolved V genes account for less than half of the shortfall, and the remainder is unexplained. V, J and clone size are taken as reported in that table, and D and trimming were inferred from the DNA itself. The sample table contains about 32,000 clones; only one count was recorded for roughly four fifths of them. Of the sample, around 4.5% is held by the ten largest clones.

The sequence came from a boy younger than 18 with severe ulcerative colitis. The sequence joins TRBV7-9 to TRBJ1-2; 7 central bases correspond to TRBD1. The specimen was blood. This receptor carries the CDR3 CASSPTGVSYGYTF. Here is the DNA: TGTGCCAGCAGCCCTACAGGGGTATCCTATGGCTACACCTTC.